Listed here are 5 T cell receptor beta chains from one sample, sequenced in a study of human T cells and chemical hapten exposure. TCRdb re-derived calls from the RACE reads in MiXCR, one entry per CDR3 protein. The sample has tens of thousands of distinct CDR3 sequences, about 7% seen once. Time point given: pre-sensitization, week 0. Stated treatment: therapeutic diphenylcyclopropenone sensitization with weekly scalp DPC. This specimen was whole blood, taken in connection with sensitization to the hapten diphenylcyclopropenone (DPC). The receptors were gathered from a woman aged 25 to 39 with alopecia areata. Some clones in this sample may be carry-over from other donors' samples.

This clonotype was counted ten times or more. J is TRBJ1-1 and V is TRBV12-5; D gene uncertain. The CDR3 is 13 amino acids. V dropped 1 base and J dropped 4 bases, with 7 bases sitting between them. CDR1 LGHNT and CDR2 FRNRAP come from the germline V gene. The CDR3 loop reads CASGLGGSTEAFF. The CDR3 coding sequence is TGTGCTAGTGGTTTGGGTGGGAGCACTGAAGCTTTCTTT.

There are many counts of this clonotype. The genes are TRBV20-1 and TRBJ2-3; D might be TRBD1 or TRBD2, each matching 5 bases. The CDR3 contains 19 residues. V dropped 0 bases and J dropped 3 bases, with 25 bases sitting between them. The germline V gene encodes CDR1 DFQATT and CDR2 SNEGSKA (reference sequence). The CDR3 region is CSARDQFALAGSFTDTQYF. The CDR3 nucleotides are TGCAGTGCTAGAGATCAGTTCGCCCTGGCAGGGAGTTTTACAGATACGCAGTATTTT.

Points on this clonotype: A much bigger clone sits one base away, suggesting this may be a read error. V and J are TRBV19 and TRBJ2-2; 7 nucleotides line up with TRBD2. The V gene's germline CDR1 is LNHDA and CDR2 SQIVND (reference sequence). This CDR3 spans 16 amino acids. CDR3 loop: CASSSRLAPNTGELSF. CDR3 coding DNA: TGTGCCAGTAGTTCCCGACTAGCCCCGAACACCGGGGAGCTGTCTTTT.

This clonotype was seen repeatedly, ten times or more. The V and J genes are TRBV7-9 and TRBJ1-2, with 7 nucleotides matching TRBD1. The CDR3 extends over 17 amino acids. Trimming removed 0 bases from V and 3 bases from J; junction bases left unmatched: 10. In germline, CDR1 is SEHNR, CDR2 FQNEAQ (reference sequence). DNA of the CDR3: TGTGCCAGCAGCTTAGCGCGATACAGGGGAGGTGACTATGGCTACACCTTC. Encoded protein: CASSLARYRGGDYGYTF.

This clonotype showed up many times. The genes are TRBV3-1 and TRBJ1-3, with no clear D. CDR3 size: 14 residues. Germline V gene sequence: CDR1 LGHDT, CDR2 YNNKEL (reference sequence). V lost 3 bases and J 4 bases, leaving 10 bases between the germline ends. This CDR3 is CASSQGSNGNTIYF. The CDR3 bases are TGTGCCAGCAGCCAGGGCTCTAACGGAAACACCATATATTTT.